A single sample gave rise to the 25 T cell receptor beta chains below, sequenced in a study of T cells after yellow fever vaccination. Each CDR3 protein gets one entry after TCRdb re-called the 5' RACE reads with MiXCR. The sample includes about 220,000 distinct CDR3 sequences, approximately 6.8% of them seen just once. The material was CD4+ T cells sorted from PBMCs, obtained on the day of the yellow fever booster vaccination. The receptors stem from a man aged 25 to 40 who received the YFV17D yellow fever vaccine.

This clonotype was seen at least ten times. The chain links TRBV7-9 to TRBJ1-6; no clear D gene. Germline CDR1 and CDR2: SEHNR and FQNEAQ (reference sequence). Trimming removed 4 bases at V and 6 bases at J, with 10 bases between. CDR3 size: 14 residues. The CDR3, as DNA: TGTGCCAGCAGCTCGGGAGGACTTAATTCACCCCTCCACTTT. Translating gives CASSSGGLNSPLHF.

In its sample, this clonotype was seen many times. The J gene is TRBJ2-2, the V gene TRBV5-4; TRBD2 might be the D (6 bases). Per the germline V gene, CDR1 is SGHNT and CDR2 is YYREEE (reference sequence). The CDR3 covers 16 residues. V lost 6 bases and J 6 bases, leaving 21 bases between the germline ends. CDR3 in DNA: TGTGCCAGCACCAGGCCGGGACTGGGGGTTTCCGGGGAGCTGTTTTTT. It translates to CASTRPGLGVSGELFF.

The chain combines TRBV20-1 with TRBJ1-4, with a possible D match to TRBD1 (6 bases). This CDR3 comprises 14 residues. V lost 3 bases, J lost 7 bases, and 15 bases lay in between. CDR1 is DFQATT, CDR2 SNEGSKA, per germline (reference sequence). DNA of the CDR3: TGCAGTGCTAGTGAGCGGGGGCCTAGTGAAAAACTGTTTTTT. Amino acids: CSASERGPSEKLFF.

This clonotype came up many times. V is TRBV3-1 and J is TRBJ2-4; D is undetermined. Germline V gene sequence: CDR1 LGHDT, CDR2 YNNKEL (reference sequence). The V end lost 2 bases, the J end lost 3 bases, and 8 bases lay between the germline ends. CDR3 length equals 14 residues. DNA of the CDR3: TGTGCCAGCAGCCAAAGCCAGGTCAAAAACATTCAGTACTTC. Translated, it gives CASSQSQVKNIQYF.

Ten or more counts support this clonotype. V is TRBV6-5 and J is TRBJ2-1; 11 bases fit TRBD2. CDR3 size: 17 residues. Germline CDR1 MNHEY, CDR2 SVGAGI. Trimming at V came to 3 bases and at J to 8 bases, leaving 12 bases not matched to a gene. The CDR3: CASSYTIATSGIDEQFF. The CDR3 DNA sequence: TGTGCCAGCAGTTATACAATTGCGACTAGCGGGATTGATGAGCAGTTCTTC.

The V and J genes are TRBV19 and TRBJ1-2; TRBD1 matches 9 bases. CDR3 length equals 14 residues. The J segment lost 4 bases and the V segment lost 6 bases, leaving 6 bases of the junction unmatched. Germline V gene data show CDR1 as LNHDA and CDR2 as SQIVND (reference sequence). The CDR3 DNA reads as TGTGCCAGTAGCAGGACAGGGGTCCTCTATGGCTACACCTTC. Translation: CASSRTGVLYGYTF.

This clonotype was detected many times. The gene calls are TRBV20-1 and TRBJ2-7; D possibly corresponds to TRBD2 (6 bases). The CDR3 has 14 amino acids. Germline V gene lookup returns CDR1 DFQATT and CDR2 SNEGSKA (reference sequence). Trimming shortened V by 0 bases and J by 6 bases, and 15 bases separated the two germline ends. Here the CDR3 reads CSARDAGSVGEQYF. The CDR3 region has the DNA TGCAGTGCTAGAGATGCGGGATCAGTCGGCGAGCAGTACTTC.

A few counts support this clonotype. This chain links TRBV19 with TRBJ1-2; the D is unclear. Deletions cut 9 bases from V and 4 bases from J, with 15 bases between. The germline V gene has CDR1 LNHDA and CDR2 SQIVND (reference sequence). The CDR3 runs 13 residues. The CDR3 coding sequence is TGTGCCAGCACGAACGGGGTACTCTATGGCTACACCTTC. Its translation: CASTNGVLYGYTF.

The chain is built from TRBV11-2 and TRBJ2-7; TRBD1 might be the D (6 bases). This CDR3 is built from 14 residues. Germline V gene sequence: CDR1 SGHAT, CDR2 FQNNGV. V was clipped by 0 bases and J by 7 bases, with 13 bases between them. CDR3 region: CASSLEPSGVEQYF. CDR3 in DNA: TGTGCCAGCAGCTTAGAACCTTCAGGGGTAGAGCAGTACTTC.

This clonotype was counted a few times. This sequence joins TRBV9 and TRBJ2-2, with 12 positions matching TRBD2. There are 16 residues in the CDR3. Germline V CDR1 and CDR2: SGDLS, YYNGEE. Unmatched junction bases numbered 1, after V lost 0 bases and J lost 4 bases. CDR3: CASSVASGRVTGELFF. The DNA for the CDR3 is TGTGCCAGCAGCGTAGCTAGCGGGAGGGTCACCGGGGAGCTGTTTTTT.

This clonotype showed up many times. CDR3 residues: CSARESVGSTDTQYF. As DNA, the CDR3 is TGCAGTGCTAGAGAGAGTGTCGGGAGCACAGATACGCAGTATTTT. The V call is TRBV20-1, the J call TRBJ2-3; D remains unclear. This CDR3 region has 15 residues. In germline, CDR1 is DFQATT, CDR2 SNEGSKA (reference sequence). V dropped 0 bases and J dropped 0 bases, with 10 bases sitting between them.

This clonotype was recorded many times. The chain joins TRBV5-1 to TRBJ1-1; no firm D call. Per germline, CDR1 SGHRS and CDR2 YFSETQ. The CDR3 has 12 amino acids. The V end was cut by 6 bases, the J end by 4 bases, with 10 bases between. CDR3 in DNA: TGCGCCAGCACAGGTGGAAGCACTGAAGCTTTCTTT. This sequence encodes CASTGGSTEAFF.

This chain uses TRBV2 with TRBJ2-5, with TRBD2 matching 8 bases. The CDR3 runs to 16 residues. Germline assignment: CDR1 SNHLY and CDR2 FYNNEI. Trimming at V came to 2 bases and at J to 3 bases, leaving 8 bases not matched to a gene. The CDR3 here is CASSELGGRPKETQYF. CDR3 nucleotides: TGTGCCAGCAGTGAATTGGGCGGGAGGCCGAAAGAGACCCAGTACTTC.

The V gene is TRBV2, the J gene TRBJ1-5; D possibly corresponds to TRBD1 (5 bases). The CDR3 is 17 amino acids. CDR1 is SNHLY and CDR2 is FYNNEI in the germline V gene. V was shortened by 5 bases and J by 3 bases, with 20 bases between the two germline ends. The DNA of the CDR3 is TGTGCCAGCAGTCCACCCCATCAGGGAATGGCCAATCAGCCCCAGCATTTT. Translated, it gives CASSPPHQGMANQPQHF.

Many counts were recorded for this clonotype. The rearrangement joins TRBV9 to TRBJ1-2, with 7 nucleotides matching TRBD1. V shed 3 bases and J 4 bases; nucleotides not matched to a gene: 3. The CDR3 sequence is 13 residues long. The germline V gene encodes CDR1 SGDLS and CDR2 YYNGEE. The CDR3 reads CASSAQGVYGYTF. CDR3 in DNA: TGTGCCAGCAGCGCGCAGGGGGTCTATGGCTACACCTTC.

This clonotype came up a few times. V usage is TRBV19 and J usage is TRBJ1-5; TRBD1 aligns across 8 bases. The V and J ends lost 8 bases and 6 bases, in that order; junction bases with no gene match: 6. The CDR3 contains 13 residues. CDR1 LNHDA and CDR2 SQIVND come from the germline V gene (reference sequence). The DNA of the CDR3 is TGTGCCAGTTCGGACAGGGTTCGTCAGCCCCAGCATTTT. It translates to CASSDRVRQPQHF.

This rearrangement joins TRBV10-3 to TRBJ2-2, with no clear D. Germline CDR1 is ENHRY and CDR2 is SYGVKD. The CDR3 is made up of 11 amino acids. Trimming took off 5 bases at V and 5 bases at J, with 3 bases between the two ends. The CDR3 nucleotides read TGTGCCATCAGTCGGACCGGGGAGCTGTTTTTT. It yields the protein CAISRTGELFF.

V and J are TRBV5-6 and TRBJ1-4; maybe TRBD1 (5 bases). Trimming left V 7 bases short and J 3 bases short, with 13 bases between. CDR3 length: 14 amino acids. Germline V gives CDR1 SGHDT, CDR2 YYEEEE. CDR3 DNA: TGTGCCAGCGGCTCAACAGGAGCTAATGAAAAACTGTTTTTT. This codes for CASGSTGANEKLFF.

The V and J genes are TRBV27 and TRBJ2-3, with D possibly called TRBD1 or TRBD2 (6 bases each). The CDR3 is made up of 13 amino acids. V lost 6 bases, J lost 4 bases, and 11 bases lay in between. Germline lookup yields CDR1 MNHEY and CDR2 SMNVEV (reference sequence). The CDR3 DNA reads as TGTGCCAGCAGGAGGGGGAGGTCAGATACGCAGTATTTT. This translates into CASRRGRSDTQYF.

This clonotype came up a few times. The chain uses TRBV6-1 and TRBJ2-7, with 8 nucleotides matching TRBD2. Per the germline V gene, CDR1 is MNHNS and CDR2 is SASEGT. V trimming: 6 bases; J trimming: 0 bases; junction bases outside the gene matches: 10. The CDR3 covers 16 residues. The CDR3 DNA reads TGTGCCAGCAGCGTAGCGGGATCTATCCTCTCCTACGAGCAGTACTTC. This encodes CASSVAGSILSYEQYF.

At least ten counts were recorded for this clonotype. CDR3 sequence reads: CASSEAGTVNEKLFF. The CDR3 DNA reads as TGTGCCAGCAGTGAAGCCGGGACAGTTAATGAAAAACTGTTTTTT. This rearrangement joins TRBV28 to TRBJ1-4, with 7 bases that match TRBD1. Unmatched junction bases numbered 7, after V lost 5 bases and J lost 4 bases. The CDR3 is 15 residues long. Germline-derived CDR1 and CDR2 are MDHEN and SYDVKM.

The rearrangement links TRBV7-6 to TRBJ2-7; D is undetermined. Trimming left V 5 bases short and J 2 bases short, with 22 bases between. Germline-derived CDR1 and CDR2 are SGHVS and FNYEAQ. CDR3 length: 17 amino acids. The CDR3 loop reads CASSPSTRARVPYEQYF. In DNA form, the CDR3 reads TGTGCCAGCAGCCCGAGCACCCGGGCAAGGGTACCCTACGAGCAGTACTTC.

The chain is built from TRBV5-1 and TRBJ2-7; 8 nucleotides align to TRBD2. Trimming at V came to 4 bases and at J to 1 base, leaving 7 bases not matched to a gene. Germline values: CDR1 SGHRS, CDR2 YFSETQ. CDR3 length: 15 residues. CDR3 sequence: CASSESGSSSYEQYF. The CDR3, as DNA: TGCGCCAGCAGCGAAAGCGGGAGTAGTTCCTACGAGCAGTACTTC.

This clonotype was recorded a few times. V usage is TRBV12-5 and J usage is TRBJ1-1; no firm D call. Germline V lookup: CDR1 LGHNT, CDR2 FRNRAP. This CDR3 region has 13 residues. V was trimmed by 1 base and J by 3 bases, leaving 6 bases between them. CDR3 coding DNA: TGTGCTAGTGGTTTGGGCACCTACACTGAAGCTTTCTTT. Translated: CASGLGTYTEAFF.

This clonotype was seen at least ten times. The chain's CDR3 is CASTERGSYSPLHF. The CDR3 nucleotides read TGTGCCAGCACCGAACGGGGGTCCTATTCACCCCTCCACTTT. This chain links TRBV6-1 with TRBJ1-6, with D tentatively TRBD1 (5 bases). V was pared by 7 bases and J by 8 bases, with 15 bases between. Germline V gene data show CDR1 as MNHNS and CDR2 as SASEGT. The CDR3 extends over 14 amino acids.